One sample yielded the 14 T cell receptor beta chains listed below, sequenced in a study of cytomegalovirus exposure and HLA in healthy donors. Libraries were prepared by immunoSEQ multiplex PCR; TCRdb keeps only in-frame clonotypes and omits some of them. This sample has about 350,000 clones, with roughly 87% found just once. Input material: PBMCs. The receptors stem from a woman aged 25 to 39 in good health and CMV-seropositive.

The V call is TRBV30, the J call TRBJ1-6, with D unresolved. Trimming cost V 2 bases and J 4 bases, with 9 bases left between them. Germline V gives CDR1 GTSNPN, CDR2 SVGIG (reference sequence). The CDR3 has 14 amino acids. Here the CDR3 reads CAWSSAGYNSPLHF. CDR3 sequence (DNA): TGTGCCTGGAGTTCGGCAGGATATAATTCACCCCTCCACTTT.

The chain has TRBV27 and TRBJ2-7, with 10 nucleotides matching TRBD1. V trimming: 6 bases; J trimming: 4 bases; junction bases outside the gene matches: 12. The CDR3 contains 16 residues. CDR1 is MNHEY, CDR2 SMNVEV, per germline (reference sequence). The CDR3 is CASSPGQGFSSYEQYF. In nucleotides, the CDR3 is TGTGCCAGCAGCCCGGGACAGGGGTTTTCTTCGTACGAGCAGTACTTC.

CDR3 sequence: CASSTGLAGDTDTQYF. CDR3 nucleotides: TGTGCCAGCAGCACCGGACTAGCGGGGGACACAGATACGCAGTATTTT. The J gene is TRBJ2-3, the V gene TRBV5-4, with 13 bases identical to TRBD2. The CDR3 has 16 residues. CDR1 and CDR2 (germline): SGHNT, YYREEE (reference sequence). V gave up 4 bases and J gave up 2 bases; unmatched junction bases: 4.

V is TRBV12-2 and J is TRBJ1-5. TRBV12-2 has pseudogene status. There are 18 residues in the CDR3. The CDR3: CASRFGTRAGRERQPQHF. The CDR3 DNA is TGTGCAAGTCGCTTCGGGACCAGGGCGGGTAGAGAACGTCAGCCCCAGCATTTT.

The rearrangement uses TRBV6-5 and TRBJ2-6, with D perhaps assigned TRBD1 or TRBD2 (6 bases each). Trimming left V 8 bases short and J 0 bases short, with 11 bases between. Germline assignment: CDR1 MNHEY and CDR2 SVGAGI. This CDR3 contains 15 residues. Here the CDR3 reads CASAGGPSGANVLTF. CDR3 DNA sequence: TGTGCCAGCGCCGGGGGCCCCTCTGGGGCCAACGTCCTGACTTTC.

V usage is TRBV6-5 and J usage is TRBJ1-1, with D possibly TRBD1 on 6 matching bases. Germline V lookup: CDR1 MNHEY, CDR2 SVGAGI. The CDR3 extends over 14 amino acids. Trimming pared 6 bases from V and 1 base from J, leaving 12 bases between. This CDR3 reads CASRNRAGNTEAFF. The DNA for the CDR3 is TGTGCCAGCAGGAACAGGGCTGGGAACACTGAAGCTTTCTTT.

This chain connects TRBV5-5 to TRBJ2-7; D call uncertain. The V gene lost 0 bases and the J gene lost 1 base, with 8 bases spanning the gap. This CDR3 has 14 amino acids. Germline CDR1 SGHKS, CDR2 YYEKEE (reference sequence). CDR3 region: CASSLEWGSYEQYF. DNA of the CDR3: TGTGCCAGCAGCTTGGAGTGGGGATCCTACGAGCAGTACTTC. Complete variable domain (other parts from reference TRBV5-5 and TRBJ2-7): DAGVTQSPTHLIKTRGQQVTLRCSPISGHKSVSWYQQVLGQGPQFIFQYYEKEERGRGNFPDRFSARQFPNYSSELNVNALLLGDSALYLCASSLEWGSYEQYFGPGTRLTVT.

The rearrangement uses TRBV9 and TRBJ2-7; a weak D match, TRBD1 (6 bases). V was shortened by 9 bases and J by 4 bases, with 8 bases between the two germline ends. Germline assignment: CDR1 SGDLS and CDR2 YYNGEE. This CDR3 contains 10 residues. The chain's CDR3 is CANREYEQYF. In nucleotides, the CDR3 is TGTGCCAACAGGGAGTACGAGCAGTACTTC. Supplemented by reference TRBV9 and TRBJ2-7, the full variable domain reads DSGVTQTPKHLITATGQRVTLRCSPRSGDLSVYWYQQSLDQGLQFLIQYYNGEERAKGNILERFSAQQFPDLHSELNLSSLELGDSALYFCANREYEQYFGPGTRLTVT.

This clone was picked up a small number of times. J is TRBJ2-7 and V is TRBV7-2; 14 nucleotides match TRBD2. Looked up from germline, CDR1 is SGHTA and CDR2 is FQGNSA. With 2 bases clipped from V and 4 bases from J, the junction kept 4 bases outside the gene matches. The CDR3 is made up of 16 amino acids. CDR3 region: CASSLMGLAGEYEQYF. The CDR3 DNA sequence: TGTGCCAGCAGCTTAATGGGACTAGCGGGAGAATACGAGCAGTACTTC.

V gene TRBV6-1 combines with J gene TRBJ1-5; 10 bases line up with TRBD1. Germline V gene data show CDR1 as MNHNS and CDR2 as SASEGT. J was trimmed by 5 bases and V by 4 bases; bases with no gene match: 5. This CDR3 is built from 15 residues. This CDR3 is CASSAMDRGDQPQHF. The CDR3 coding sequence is TGTGCCAGCAGTGCGATGGACAGGGGGGATCAGCCCCAGCATTTT.

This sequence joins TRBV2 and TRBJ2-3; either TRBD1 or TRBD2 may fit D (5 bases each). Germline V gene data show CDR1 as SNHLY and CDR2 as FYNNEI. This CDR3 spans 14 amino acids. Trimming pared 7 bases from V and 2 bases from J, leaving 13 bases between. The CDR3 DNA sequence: TGTGCCAGCAAGGTGGGGGAGTACACAGATACGCAGTATTTT. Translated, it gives CASKVGEYTDTQYF.

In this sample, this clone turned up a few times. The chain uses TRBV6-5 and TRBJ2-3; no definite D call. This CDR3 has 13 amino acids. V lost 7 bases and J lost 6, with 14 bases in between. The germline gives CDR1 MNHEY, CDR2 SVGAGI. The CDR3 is CASKEGGYDTQYF. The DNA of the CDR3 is TGTGCCAGCAAAGAAGGCGGCTACGATACGCAGTATTTT.

The CDR3 DNA sequence: TGTGCCAGCAGCTCACCTTCAAACTACGAGCAGTACTTC. Translated, it gives CASSSPSNYEQYF. The chain couples TRBV7-9 to TRBJ2-7; D gene ambiguous. The germline CDR1 and CDR2 sequences are SEHNR and FQNEAQ (reference sequence). The CDR3 runs 13 residues. With 4 bases removed from V and 3 bases from J, the gap between germline ends came to 10 bases.

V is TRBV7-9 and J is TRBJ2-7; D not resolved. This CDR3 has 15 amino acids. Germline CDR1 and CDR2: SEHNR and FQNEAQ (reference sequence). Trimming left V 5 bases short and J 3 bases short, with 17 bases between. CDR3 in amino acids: CASSDLDGAFYEQYF. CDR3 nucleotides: TGTGCCAGCAGCGACCTTGACGGCGCCTTCTACGAGCAGTACTTC.